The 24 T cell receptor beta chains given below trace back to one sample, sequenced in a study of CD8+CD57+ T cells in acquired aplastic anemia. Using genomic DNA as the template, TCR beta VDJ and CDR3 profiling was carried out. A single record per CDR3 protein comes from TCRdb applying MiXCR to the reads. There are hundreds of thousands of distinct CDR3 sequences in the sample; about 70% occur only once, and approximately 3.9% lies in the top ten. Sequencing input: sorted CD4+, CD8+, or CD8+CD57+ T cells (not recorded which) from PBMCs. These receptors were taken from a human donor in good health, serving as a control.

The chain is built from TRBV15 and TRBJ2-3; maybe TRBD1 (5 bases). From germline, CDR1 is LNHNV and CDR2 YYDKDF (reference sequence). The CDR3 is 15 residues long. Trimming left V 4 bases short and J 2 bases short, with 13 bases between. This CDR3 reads CATSKGQGYTDTQYF. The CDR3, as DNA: TGTGCCACCAGCAAAGGGCAGGGTTACACAGATACGCAGTATTTT. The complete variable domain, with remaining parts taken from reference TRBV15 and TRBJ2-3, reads DAMVIQNPRYQVTQFGKPVTLSCSQTLNHNVMYWYQQKSSQAPKLLFHYYDKDFNNEADTPDNFQSRRPNTSFCFLDIRSPGLGDTAMYLCATSKGQGYTDTQYFGPGTRLTVL.

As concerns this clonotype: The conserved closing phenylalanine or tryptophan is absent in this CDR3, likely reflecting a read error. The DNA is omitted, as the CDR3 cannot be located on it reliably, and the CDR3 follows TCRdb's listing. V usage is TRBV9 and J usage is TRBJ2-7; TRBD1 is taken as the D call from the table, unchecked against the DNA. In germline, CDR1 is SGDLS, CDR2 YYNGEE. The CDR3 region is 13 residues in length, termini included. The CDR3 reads CASSVHARGKDTL.

The CDR3 coding sequence is TGTGCCAGCAGTGAAGCGTGGAATTACCCCCAGCATTTT. Protein: CASSEAWNYPQHF. The rearrangement links TRBV2 to TRBJ2-7; D is uncertain. The closer fit of TRBJ1-5 to the DNA end suggests the J call may be wrong. Germline values: CDR1 SNHLY, CDR2 FYNNEI. The CDR3 has 13 amino acids.

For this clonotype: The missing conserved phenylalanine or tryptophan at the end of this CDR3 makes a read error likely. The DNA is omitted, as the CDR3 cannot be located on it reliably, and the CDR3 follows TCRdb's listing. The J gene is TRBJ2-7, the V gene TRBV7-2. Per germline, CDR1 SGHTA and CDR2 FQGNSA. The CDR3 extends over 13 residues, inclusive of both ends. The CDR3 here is CASSLVAGNETYY.

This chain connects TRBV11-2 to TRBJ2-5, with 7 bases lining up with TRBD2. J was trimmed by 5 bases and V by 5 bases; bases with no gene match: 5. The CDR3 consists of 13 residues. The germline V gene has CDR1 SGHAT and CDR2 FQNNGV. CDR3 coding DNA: TGTGCCAGCAGCACCGGGACTATCGAGACCCAGTACTTC. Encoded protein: CASSTGTIETQYF.

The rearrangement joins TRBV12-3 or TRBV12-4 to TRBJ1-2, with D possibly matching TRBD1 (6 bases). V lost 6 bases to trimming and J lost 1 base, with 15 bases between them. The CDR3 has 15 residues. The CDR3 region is CASSVTVGGNYGYTF. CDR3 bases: TGTGCCAGCAGCGTTACAGTAGGGGGTAACTATGGCTACACCTTC.

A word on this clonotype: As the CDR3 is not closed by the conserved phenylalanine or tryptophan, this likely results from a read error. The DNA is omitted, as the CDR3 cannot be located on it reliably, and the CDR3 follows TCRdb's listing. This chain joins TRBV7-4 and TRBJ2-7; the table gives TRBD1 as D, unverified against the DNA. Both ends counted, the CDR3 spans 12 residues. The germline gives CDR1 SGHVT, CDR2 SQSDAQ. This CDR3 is CASSQGTYEKNC.

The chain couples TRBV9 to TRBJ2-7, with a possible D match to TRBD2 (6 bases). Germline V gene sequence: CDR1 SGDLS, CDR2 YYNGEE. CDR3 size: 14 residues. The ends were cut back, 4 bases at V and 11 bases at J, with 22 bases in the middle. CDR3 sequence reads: CASSLERGGSEKYF. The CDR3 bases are TGTGCCAGCAGCTTAGAGCGTGGGGGGTCAGAGAAGTACTTC.

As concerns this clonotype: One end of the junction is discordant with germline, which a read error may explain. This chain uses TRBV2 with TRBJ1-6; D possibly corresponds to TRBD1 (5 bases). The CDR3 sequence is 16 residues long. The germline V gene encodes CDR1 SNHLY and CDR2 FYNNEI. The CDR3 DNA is TGTGCCAGCAGAGCCGGGACCAGCACCAATTATGGCAACCACCCCTTT. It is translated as CASRAGTSTNYGNHPF.

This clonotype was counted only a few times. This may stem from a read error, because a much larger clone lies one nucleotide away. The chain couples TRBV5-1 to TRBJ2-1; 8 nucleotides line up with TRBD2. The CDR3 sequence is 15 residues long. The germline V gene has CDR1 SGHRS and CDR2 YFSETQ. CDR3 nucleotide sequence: TGCGCCAGCAGCTTGGCGGGGGGGAACTACAATGAGCAGTCCTTC. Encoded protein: CASSLAGGNYNEQSF.

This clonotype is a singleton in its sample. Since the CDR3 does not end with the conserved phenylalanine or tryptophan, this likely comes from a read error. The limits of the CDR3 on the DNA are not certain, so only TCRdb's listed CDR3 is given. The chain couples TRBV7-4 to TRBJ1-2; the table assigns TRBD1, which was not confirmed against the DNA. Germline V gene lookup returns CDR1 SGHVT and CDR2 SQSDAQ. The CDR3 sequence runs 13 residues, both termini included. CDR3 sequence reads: CASSLVSGWGQTT.

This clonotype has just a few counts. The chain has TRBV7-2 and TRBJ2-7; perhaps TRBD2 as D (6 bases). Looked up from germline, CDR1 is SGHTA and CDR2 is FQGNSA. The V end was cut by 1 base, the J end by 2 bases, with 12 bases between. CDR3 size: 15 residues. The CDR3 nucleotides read TGTGCCAGCAGCTTAGAAGGGACTGAGACCTACGAGCAGTACTTC. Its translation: CASSLEGTETYEQYF.

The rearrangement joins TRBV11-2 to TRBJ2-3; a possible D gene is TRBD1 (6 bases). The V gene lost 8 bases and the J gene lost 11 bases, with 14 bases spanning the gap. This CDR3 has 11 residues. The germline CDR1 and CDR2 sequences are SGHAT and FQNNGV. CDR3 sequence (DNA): TGTGCCAGCTATGGCACGGACAGGCAGTATTTT. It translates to CASYGTDRQYF. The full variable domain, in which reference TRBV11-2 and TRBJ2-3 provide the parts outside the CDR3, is EAGVAQSPRYKIIEKRQSVAFWCNPISGHATLYWYQQILGQGPKLLIQFQNNGVVDDSQLPKDRFSAERLKGVDSTLKIQPAKLEDSAVYLCASYGTDRQYFGPGTRLTVL.

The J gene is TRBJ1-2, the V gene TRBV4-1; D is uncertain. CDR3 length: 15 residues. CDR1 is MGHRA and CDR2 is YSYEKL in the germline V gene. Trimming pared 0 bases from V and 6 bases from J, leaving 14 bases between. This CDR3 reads CASSQDGLGINGYTF. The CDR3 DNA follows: TGCGCCAGCAGCCAAGATGGGCTAGGGATCAATGGCTACACCTTC.

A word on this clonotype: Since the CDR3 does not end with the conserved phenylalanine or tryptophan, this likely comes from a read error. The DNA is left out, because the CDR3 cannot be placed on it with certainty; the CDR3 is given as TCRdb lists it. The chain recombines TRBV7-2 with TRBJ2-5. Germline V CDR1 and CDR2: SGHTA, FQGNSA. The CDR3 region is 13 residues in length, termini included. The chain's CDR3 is CASSLWIENLVQP.

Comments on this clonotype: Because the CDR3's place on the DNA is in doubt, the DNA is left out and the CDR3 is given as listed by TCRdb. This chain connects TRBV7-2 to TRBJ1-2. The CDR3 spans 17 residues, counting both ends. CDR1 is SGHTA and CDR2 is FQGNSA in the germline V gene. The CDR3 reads CASSTRWNTEAFFGYTF.

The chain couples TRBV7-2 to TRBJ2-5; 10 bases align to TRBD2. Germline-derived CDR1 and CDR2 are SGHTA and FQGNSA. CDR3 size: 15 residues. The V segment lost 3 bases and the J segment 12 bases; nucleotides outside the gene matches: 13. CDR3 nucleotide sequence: TGTGCCAGCAGCTTTAGCGGGAGGAGGCAAACAGATAAGTACTTC. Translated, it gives CASSFSGRRQTDKYF.

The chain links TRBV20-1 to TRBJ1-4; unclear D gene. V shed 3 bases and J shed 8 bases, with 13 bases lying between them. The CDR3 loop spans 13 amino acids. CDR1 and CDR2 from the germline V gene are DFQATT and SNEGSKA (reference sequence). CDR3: CSARGLGGEKLFF. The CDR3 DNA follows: TGCAGTGCTAGGGGTCTGGGAGGGGAAAAACTGTTTTTT.

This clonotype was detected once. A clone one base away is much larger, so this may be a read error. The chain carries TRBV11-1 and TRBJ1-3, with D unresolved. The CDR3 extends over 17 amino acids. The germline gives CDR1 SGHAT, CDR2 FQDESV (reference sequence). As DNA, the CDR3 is TGCGCCAGCAGCTGGGGAGAAGGTGGTAGCTCTGGAAACACCATATATTTT. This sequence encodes CASSWGEGGSSGNTIYF.

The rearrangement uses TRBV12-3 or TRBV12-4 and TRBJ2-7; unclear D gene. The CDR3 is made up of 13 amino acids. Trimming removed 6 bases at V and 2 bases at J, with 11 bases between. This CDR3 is CASRAGSAYEQYF. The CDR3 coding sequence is TGTGCCAGCAGGGCCGGGTCAGCCTACGAGCAGTACTTC.

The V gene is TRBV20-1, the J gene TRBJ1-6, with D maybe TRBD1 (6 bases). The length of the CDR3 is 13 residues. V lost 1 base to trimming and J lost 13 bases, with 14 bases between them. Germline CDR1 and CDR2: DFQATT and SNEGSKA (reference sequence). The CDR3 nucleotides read TGCAGTGCTAGAGTGCGCCAGGGGCGCCCCCTCCACTTT. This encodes CSARVRQGRPLHF.

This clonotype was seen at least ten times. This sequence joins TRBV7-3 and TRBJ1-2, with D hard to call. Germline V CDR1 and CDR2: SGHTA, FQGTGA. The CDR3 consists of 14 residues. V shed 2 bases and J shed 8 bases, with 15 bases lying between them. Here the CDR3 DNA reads TGTGCCAGCAGCTTATTTTATTTTAGGAACGGCTACACCTTC. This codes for CASSLFYFRNGYTF.

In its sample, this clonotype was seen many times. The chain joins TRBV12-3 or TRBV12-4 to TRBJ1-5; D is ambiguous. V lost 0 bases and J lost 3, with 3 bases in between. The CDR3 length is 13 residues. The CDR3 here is CASSLAVNQPQHF. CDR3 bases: TGTGCCAGCAGTTTAGCCGTCAATCAGCCCCAGCATTTT.

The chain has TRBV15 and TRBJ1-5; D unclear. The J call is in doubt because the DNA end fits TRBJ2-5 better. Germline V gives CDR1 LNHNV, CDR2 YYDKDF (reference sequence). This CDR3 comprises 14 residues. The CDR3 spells CATSAPGTTQPQYF. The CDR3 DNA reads TGTGCCACCAGCGCACCGGGTACGACTCAGCCCCAGTACTTC.